This entry concerns a single T cell receptor (beta chain). The sample belongs to a study of T cell responses to AZD1222 COVID-19 vaccine. The method was immunoSEQ multiplex PCR; TCRdb's version includes in-frame clones alone and lacks a portion of them. The table has 150,000 or so clones, approximately 90% seen once. This CDR3 is built from 15 residues. The germline CDR1 and CDR2 sequences are LNHDA and SQIVND (reference sequence). V shed 3 bases and J 0 bases; nucleotides not matched to a gene: 2. The TCR comes from an adult in good health. The chain has TRBV19 and TRBJ1-3; 7 nucleotides line up with TRBD1. This sample comprised peripheral blood, obtained on day 0 of AZD1222 vaccination. The CDR3 reads CASSIGTVSGNTIYF. CDR3 nucleotide sequence: TGTGCCAGTAGTATCGGGACAGTCTCTGGAAACACCATATATTTT.